This TCR beta chain was sequenced in a study of blood T cell repertoires in COVID-19. The overall study: There were acute and convalescent COVID-19 samples, and they came from the United States, Italy and Spain. T cells, B-cell-depleted T cells, or PBMCs supplied cDNA or gDNA.

The J segment lost 2 bases and the V segment lost 0 bases, leaving 2 bases of the junction unmatched. The CDR3 consists of 15 residues. Germline V gives CDR1 SGHRS, CDR2 YFSETQ. Under the authors' procedure: Amplification from reference gene primers served as the basis for estimated nucleated cell counts. Using immunoSEQ multiplex PCR, the repertoire was profiled, and TCRdb retains in-frame clones only, with some absent. V, J and clone size are taken as reported in that table, and D and trimming were inferred from the DNA itself. Among some 57,000 clones listed, roughly nine tenths were seen once. The chain has TRBV5-1 and TRBJ2-1; 7 bases fit TRBD2. Sequenced: peripheral blood. The origin of this receptor is a man aged 55 to 70 with acute or convalescent COVID-19. The CDR3 DNA is TGCGCCAGCAGCTTGGACGCGGGGGCCTACAATGAGCAGTTCTTC. Translation gives CASSLDAGAYNEQFF.